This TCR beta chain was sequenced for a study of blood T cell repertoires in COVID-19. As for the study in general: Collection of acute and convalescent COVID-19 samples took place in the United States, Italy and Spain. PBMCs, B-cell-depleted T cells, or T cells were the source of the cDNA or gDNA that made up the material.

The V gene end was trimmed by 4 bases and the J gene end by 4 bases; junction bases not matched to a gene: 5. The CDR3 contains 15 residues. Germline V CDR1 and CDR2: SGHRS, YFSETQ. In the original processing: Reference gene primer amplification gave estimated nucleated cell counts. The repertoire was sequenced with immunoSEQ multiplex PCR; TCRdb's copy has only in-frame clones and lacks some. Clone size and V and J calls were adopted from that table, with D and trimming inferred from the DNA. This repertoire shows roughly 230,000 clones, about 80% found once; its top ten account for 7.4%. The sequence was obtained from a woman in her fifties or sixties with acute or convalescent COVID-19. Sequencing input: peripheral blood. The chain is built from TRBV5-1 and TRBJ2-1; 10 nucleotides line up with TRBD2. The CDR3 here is CASSGGTSAYNEQFF. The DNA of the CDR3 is TGCGCCAGCAGCGGCGGGACTAGCGCTTACAATGAGCAGTTCTTC.